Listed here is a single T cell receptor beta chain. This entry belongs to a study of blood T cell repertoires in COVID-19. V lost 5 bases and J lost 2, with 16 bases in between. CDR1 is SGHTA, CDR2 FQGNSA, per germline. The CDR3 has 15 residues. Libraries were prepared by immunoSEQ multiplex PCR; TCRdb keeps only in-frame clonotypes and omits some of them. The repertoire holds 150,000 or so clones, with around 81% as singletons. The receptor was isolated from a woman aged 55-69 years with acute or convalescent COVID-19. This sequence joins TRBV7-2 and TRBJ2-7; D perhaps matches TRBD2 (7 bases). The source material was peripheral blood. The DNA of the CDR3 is TGTGCCAGCAGCCCGAGGGGCGGGGGCACCTACGAGCAGTACTTC. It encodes CASSPRGGGTYEQYF.